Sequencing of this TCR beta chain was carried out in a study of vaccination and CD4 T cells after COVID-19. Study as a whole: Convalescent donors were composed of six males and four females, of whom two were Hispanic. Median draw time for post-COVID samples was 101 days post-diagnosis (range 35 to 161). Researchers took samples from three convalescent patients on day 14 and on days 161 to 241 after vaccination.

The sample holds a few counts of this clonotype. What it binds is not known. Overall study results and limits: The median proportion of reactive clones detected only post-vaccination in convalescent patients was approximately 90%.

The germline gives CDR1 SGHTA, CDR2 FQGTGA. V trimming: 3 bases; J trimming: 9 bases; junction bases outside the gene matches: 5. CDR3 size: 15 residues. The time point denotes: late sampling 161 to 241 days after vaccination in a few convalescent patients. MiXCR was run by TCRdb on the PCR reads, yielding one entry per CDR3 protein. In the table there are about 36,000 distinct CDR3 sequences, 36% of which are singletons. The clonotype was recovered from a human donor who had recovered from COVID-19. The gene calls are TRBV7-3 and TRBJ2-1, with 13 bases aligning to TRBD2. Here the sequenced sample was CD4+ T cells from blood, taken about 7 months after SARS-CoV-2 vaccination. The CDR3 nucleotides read TGTGCCAGCAGCTTGGGGACTAGCGGGATCGGTGAGCAGTTCTTC. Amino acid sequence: CASSLGTSGIGEQFF.